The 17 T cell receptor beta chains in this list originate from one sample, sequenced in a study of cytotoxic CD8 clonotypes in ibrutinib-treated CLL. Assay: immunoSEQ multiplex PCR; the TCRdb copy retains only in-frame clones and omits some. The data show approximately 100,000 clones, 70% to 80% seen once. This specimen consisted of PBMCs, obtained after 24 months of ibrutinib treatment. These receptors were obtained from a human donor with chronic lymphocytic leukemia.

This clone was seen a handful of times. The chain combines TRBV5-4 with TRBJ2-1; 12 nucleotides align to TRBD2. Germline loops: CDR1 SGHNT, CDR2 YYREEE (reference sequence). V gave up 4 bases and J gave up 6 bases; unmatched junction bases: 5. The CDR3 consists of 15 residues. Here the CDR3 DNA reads TGTGCCAGCAGCGAGAGACTAGCGGGAGTCAATGAGCAGTTCTTC. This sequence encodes CASSERLAGVNEQFF.

CDR3 amino acids: CASSWDWNSLNNEQFF. DNA for the CDR3: TGTGCCAGCAGTTGGGACTGGAACTCTTTAAACAATGAGCAGTTCTTC. J is TRBJ2-1 and V is TRBV6-6; perhaps TRBD2 as D (6 bases). Germline CDR1 reads MNHNY; CDR2 reads SVGAGI (reference sequence). The CDR3 totals 16 residues. Trimming removed 4 bases from V and 5 bases from J, with 18 bases in between.

The CDR3 DNA reads TGTGCCAGCAGCTTAAGGGGACACGGAGCCTACTATAATTCACCCCTCCACTTT. Amino acid sequence: CASSLRGHGAYYNSPLHF. The chain joins TRBV7-2 to TRBJ1-6, with a weak D call TRBD1 (6 bases). CDR1 SGHTA and CDR2 FQGNSA come from the germline V gene. V was cut by 2 bases and J by 3 bases, with 17 bases left in between. The CDR3 extends over 18 amino acids.

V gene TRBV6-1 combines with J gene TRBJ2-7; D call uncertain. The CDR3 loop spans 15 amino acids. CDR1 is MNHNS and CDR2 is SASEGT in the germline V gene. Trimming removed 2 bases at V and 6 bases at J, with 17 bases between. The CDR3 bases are TGTGCCAGCAGTGAAACCCGGGTCTATCGACGCGAGCAGTACTTC. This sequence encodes CASSETRVYRREQYF.

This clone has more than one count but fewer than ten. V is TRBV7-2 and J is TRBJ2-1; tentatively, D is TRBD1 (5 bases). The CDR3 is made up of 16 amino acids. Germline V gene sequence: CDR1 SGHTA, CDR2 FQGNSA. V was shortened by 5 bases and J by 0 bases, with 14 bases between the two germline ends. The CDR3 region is CASSTEGVVSYNEQFF. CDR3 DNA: TGTGCCAGCAGCACCGAAGGGGTCGTCTCCTACAATGAGCAGTTCTTC.

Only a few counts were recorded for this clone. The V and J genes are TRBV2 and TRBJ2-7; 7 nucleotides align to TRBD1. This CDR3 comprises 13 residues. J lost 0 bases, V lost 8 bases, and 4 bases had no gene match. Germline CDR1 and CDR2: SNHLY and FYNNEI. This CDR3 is CASWDSRSYEQYF. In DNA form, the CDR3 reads TGTGCCAGCTGGGACAGTCGCTCCTACGAGCAGTACTTC. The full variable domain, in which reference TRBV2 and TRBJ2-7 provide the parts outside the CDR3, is EPEVTQTPSHQVTQMGQEVILRCVPISNHLYFYWYRQILGQKVEFLVSFYNNEISEKSEIFDDQFSVERPDGSNFTLKIRSTKLEDSAMYFCASWDSRSYEQYFGPGTRLTVT.

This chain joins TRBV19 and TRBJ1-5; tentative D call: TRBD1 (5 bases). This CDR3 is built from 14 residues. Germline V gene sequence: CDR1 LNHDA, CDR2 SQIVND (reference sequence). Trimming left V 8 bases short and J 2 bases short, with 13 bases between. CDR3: CASCTGGGNQPQHF. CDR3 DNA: TGTGCCAGTTGTACGGGGGGAGGCAATCAGCCCCAGCATTTT.

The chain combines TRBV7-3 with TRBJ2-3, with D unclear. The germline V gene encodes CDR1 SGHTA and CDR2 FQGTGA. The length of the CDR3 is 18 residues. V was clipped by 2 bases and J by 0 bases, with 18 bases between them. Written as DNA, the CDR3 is TGTGCCAGCAGCTTATCCCCCGGAATTGGCGGTAGCACAGATACGCAGTATTTT. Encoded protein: CASSLSPGIGGSTDTQYF.

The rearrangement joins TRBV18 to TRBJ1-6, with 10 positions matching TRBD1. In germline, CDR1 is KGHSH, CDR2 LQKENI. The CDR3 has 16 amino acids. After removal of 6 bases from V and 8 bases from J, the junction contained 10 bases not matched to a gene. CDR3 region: CASSPRGQGTDSPLHF. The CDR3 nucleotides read TGTGCCAGCTCGCCCCGGGGACAGGGGACGGATTCACCCCTCCACTTT.

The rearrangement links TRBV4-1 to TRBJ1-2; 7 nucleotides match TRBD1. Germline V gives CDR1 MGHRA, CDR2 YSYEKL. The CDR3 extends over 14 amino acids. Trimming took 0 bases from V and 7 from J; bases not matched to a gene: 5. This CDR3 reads CASSQDLRQGGYTF. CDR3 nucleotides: TGCGCCAGCAGCCAAGATCTCCGACAGGGTGGCTACACCTTC.

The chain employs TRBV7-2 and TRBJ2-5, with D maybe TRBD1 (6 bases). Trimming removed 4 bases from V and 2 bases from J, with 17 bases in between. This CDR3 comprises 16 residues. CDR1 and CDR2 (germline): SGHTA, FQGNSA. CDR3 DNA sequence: TGTGCCAGCAGCTCAGTCCCAGGGGCCCTTCAAGAGACCCAGTACTTC. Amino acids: CASSSVPGALQETQYF.

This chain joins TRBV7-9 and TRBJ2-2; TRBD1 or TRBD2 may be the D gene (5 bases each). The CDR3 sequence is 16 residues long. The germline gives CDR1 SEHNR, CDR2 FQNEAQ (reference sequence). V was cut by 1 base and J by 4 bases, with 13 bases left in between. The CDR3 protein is CASSLVSAGSTGELFF. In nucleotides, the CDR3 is TGTGCCAGCAGCTTAGTATCGGCAGGGAGCACCGGGGAGCTGTTTTTT.

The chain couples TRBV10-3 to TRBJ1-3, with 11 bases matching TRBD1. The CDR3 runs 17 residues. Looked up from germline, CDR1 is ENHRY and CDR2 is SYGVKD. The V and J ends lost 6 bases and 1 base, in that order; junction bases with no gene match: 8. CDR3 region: CAIRDLGQGESGNTIYF. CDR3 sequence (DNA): TGTGCCATCAGAGACTTGGGACAGGGGGAATCTGGAAACACCATATATTTT.

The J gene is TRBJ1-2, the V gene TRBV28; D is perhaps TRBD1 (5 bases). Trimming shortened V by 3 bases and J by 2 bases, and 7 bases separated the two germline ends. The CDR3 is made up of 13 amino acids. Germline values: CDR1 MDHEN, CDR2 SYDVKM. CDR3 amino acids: CASSLEGNYGYTF. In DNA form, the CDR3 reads TGTGCCAGCAGTTTGGAGGGGAACTATGGCTACACCTTC.

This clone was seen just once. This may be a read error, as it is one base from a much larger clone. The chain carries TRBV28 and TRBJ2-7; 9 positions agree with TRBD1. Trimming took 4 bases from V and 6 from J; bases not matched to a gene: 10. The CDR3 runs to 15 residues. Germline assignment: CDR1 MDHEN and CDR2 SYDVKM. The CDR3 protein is CASSYELTGGGEQYF. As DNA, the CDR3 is TGTGCCAGCAGTTACGAGCTGACAGGGGGGGGCGAGCAGTACTTC.

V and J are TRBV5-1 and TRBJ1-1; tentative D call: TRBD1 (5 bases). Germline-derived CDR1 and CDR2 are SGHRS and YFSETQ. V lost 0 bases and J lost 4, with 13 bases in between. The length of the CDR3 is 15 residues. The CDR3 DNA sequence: TGCGCCAGCAGCTTGGCGGCAGGGTGGTTCACTGAAGCTTTCTTT. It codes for CASSLAAGWFTEAFF.

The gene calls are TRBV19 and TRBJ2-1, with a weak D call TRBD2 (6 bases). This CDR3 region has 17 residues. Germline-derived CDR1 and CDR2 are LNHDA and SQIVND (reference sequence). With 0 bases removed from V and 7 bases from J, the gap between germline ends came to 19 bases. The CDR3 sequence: CASSIEARDSLGNEQFF. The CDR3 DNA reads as TGTGCCAGTAGTATAGAGGCCCGGGACTCCCTGGGGAATGAGCAGTTCTTC.